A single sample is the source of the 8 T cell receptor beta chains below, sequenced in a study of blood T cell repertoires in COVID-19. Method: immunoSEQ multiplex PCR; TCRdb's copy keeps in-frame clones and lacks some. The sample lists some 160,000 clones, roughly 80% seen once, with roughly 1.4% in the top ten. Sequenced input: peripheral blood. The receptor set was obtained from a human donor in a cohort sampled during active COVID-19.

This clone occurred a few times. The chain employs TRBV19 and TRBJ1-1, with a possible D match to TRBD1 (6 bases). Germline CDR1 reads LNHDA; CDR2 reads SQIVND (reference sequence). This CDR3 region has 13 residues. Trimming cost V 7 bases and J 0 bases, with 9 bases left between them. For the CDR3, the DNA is TGTGCCAGTACGGACAGCATGAACACTGAAGCTTTCTTT. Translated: CASTDSMNTEAFF.

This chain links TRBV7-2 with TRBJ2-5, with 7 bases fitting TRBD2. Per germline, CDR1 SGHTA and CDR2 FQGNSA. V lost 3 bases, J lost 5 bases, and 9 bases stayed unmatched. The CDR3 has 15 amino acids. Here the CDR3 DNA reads TGTGCCAGCAGCTTCGGCGGGAGCGGTGGGGAGACCCAGTACTTC. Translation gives CASSFGGSGGETQYF. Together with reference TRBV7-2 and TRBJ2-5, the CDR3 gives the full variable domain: GAGVSQSPSNKVTEKGKDVELRCDPISGHTALYWYRQSLGQGLEFLIYFQGNSAPDKSGLPSDRFSAERTGGSVSTLTIQRTQQEDSAVYLCASSFGGSGGETQYFGPGTRLLVL.

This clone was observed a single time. CDR3 in amino acids: CASSPPQGAGYTGELFF. DNA for the CDR3: TGTGCCAGCAGCCCCCCACAAGGGGCTGGCTACACCGGGGAGCTGTTTTTT. The chain has TRBV11-3 and TRBJ2-2; D might be TRBD1 (5 bases). CDR3 length: 17 residues. The germline V gene encodes CDR1 SGHNT and CDR2 YENEEA. Between the trimmed V and J ends, which lost 5 bases and 3 bases, there was a span of 19 bases.

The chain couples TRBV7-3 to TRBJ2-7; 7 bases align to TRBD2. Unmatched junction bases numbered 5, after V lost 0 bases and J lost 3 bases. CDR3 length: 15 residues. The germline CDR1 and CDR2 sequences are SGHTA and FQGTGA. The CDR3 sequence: CASSLTPGGSYEQYF. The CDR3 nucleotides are TGTGCCAGCAGCTTAACGCCGGGCGGGAGCTACGAGCAGTACTTC.

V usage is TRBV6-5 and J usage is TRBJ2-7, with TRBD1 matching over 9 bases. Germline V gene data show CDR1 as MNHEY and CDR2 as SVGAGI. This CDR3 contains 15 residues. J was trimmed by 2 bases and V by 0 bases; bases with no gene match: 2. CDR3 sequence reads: CASSYSGQGTYEQYF. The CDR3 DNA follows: TGTGCCAGCAGTTACTCGGGACAGGGTACCTACGAGCAGTACTTC.

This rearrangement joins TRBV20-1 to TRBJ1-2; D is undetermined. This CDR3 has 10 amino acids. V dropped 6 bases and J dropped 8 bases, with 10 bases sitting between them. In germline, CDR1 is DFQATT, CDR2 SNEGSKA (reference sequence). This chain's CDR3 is CSAPLQGYTF. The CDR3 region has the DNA TGCAGTGCGCCGCTACAGGGCTACACCTTC.

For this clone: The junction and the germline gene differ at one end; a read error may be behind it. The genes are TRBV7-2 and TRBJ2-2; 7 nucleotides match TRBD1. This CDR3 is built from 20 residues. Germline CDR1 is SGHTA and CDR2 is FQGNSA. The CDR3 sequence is CASSLALSDRIYSNTGELFF. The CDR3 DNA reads TGTGCCAGCAGCCTAGCACTCTCGGACAGGATATATTCGAACACCGGGGAGCTGTTTTTT.

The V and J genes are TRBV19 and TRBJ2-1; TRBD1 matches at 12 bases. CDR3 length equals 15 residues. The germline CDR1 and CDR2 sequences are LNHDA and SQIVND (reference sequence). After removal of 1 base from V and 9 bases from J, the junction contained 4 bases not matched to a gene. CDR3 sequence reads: CASSIGDRGLSEQFF. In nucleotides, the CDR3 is TGTGCCAGTAGTATAGGGGACAGGGGGCTGAGTGAGCAGTTCTTC. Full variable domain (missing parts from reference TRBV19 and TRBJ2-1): DGGITQSPKYLFRKEGQNVTLSCEQNLNHDAMYWYRQDPGQGLRLIYYSQIVNDFQKGDIAEGYSVSREKKESFPLTVTSAQKNPTAFYLCASSIGDRGLSEQFFGPGTRLTVL.